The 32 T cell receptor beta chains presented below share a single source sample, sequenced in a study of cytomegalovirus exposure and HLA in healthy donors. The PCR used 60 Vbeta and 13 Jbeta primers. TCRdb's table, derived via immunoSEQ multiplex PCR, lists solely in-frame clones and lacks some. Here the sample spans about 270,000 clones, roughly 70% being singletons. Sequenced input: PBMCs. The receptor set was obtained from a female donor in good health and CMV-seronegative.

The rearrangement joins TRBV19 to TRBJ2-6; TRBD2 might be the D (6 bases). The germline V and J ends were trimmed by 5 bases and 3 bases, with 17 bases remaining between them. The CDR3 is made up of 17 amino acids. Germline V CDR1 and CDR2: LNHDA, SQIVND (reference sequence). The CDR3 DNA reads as TGTGCCAGTAGTCTAGTGGGGGGATCTGGTGGGGCCAACGTCCTGACTTTC. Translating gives CASSLVGGSGGANVLTF.

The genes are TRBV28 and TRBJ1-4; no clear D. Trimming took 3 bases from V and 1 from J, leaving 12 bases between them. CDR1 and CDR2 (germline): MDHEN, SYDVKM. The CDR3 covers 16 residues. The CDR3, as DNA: TGTGCCAGCAGTTTTGGCGGGGTTGGAACTAATGAAAAACTGTTTTTT. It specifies CASSFGGVGTNEKLFF.

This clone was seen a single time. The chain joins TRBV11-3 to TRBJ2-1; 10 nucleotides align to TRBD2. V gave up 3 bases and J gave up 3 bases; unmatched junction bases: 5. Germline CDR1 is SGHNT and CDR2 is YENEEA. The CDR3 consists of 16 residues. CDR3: CASSFQWTSGYNEQFF. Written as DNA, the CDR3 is TGTGCCAGCAGCTTCCAGTGGACTAGCGGCTACAATGAGCAGTTCTTC.

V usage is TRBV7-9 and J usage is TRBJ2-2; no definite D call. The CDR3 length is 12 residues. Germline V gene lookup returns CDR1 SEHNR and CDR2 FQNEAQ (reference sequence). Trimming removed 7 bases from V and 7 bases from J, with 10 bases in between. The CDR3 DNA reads TGTGCCAGCACCCCAGACAACGGGGAGCTGTTTTTT. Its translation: CASTPDNGELFF.

CDR3 loop: CASRGYYEQYF. The CDR3 DNA sequence: TGTGCCAGCAGGGGCTACTACGAGCAGTACTTC. This rearrangement joins TRBV2 to TRBJ2-7; D gene unclear. CDR1 is SNHLY, CDR2 FYNNEI, per germline. The CDR3 spans 11 residues. Between the trimmed V and J ends, which lost 6 bases and 3 bases, there was a span of 6 bases.

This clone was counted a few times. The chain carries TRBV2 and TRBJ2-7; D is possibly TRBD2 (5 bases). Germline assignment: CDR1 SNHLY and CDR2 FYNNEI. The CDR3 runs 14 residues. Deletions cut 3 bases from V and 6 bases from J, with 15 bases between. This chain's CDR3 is CASSDLGLRVEQYF. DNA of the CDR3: TGTGCCAGCAGTGACCTAGGATTGAGGGTCGAGCAGTACTTC.

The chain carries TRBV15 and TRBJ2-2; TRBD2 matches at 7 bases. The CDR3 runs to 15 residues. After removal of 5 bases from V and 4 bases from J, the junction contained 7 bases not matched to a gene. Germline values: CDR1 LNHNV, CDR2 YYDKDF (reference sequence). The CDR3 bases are TGTGCCACCAGCCGGATAGCGGGCGGCACCGGGGAGCTGTTTTTT. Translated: CATSRIAGGTGELFF.

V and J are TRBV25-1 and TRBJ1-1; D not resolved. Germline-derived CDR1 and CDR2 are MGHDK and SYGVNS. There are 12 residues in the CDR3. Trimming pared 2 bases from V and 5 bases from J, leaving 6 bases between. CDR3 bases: TGTGCCAGCAGTGAACGGGGAACTGAAGCTTTCTTT. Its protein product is CASSERGTEAFF.

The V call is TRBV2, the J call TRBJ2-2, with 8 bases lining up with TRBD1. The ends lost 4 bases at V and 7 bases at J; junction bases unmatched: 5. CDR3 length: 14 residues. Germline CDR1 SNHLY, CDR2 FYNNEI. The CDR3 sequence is CASSGGQVVGELFF. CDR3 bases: TGTGCCAGCAGTGGGGGACAGGTTGTCGGGGAGCTGTTTTTT.

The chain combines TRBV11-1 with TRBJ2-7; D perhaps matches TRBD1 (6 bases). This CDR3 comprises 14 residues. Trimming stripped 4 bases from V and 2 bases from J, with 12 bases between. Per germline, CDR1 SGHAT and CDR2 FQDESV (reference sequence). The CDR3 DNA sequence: TGTGCCAGCAGCTCAGGAGACAGGACCTACGAGCAGTACTTC. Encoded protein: CASSSGDRTYEQYF.

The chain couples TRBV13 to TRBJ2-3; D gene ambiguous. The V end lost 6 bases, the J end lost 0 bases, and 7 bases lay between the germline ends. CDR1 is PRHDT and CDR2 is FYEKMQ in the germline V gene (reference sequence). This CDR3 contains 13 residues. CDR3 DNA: TGTGCCAGCAGGGGCGTAAGCACAGATACGCAGTATTTT. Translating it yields CASRGVSTDTQYF.

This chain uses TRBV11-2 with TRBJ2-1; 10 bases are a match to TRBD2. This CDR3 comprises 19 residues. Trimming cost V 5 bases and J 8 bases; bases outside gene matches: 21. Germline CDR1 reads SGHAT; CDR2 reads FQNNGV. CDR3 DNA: TGTGCCAGCAGCAACATAGCGGGAGGTCGCAGGTGGGATAGCTATGAGCAGTTCTTC. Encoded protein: CASSNIAGGRRWDSYEQFF.

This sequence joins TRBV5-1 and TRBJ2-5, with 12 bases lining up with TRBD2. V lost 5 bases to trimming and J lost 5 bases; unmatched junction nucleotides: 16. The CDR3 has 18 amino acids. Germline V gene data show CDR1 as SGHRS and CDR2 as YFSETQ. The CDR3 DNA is TGCGCCAGCAGTCACGGACTAGCGGGATTTACAGGTTGGGAGACCCAGTACTTC. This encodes CASSHGLAGFTGWETQYF. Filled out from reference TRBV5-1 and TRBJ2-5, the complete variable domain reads KAGVTQTPRYLIKTRGQQVTLSCSPISGHRSVSWYQQTPGQGLQFLFEYFSETQRNKGNFPGRFSGRQFSNSRSEMNVSTLELGDSALYLCASSHGLAGFTGWETQYFGPGTRLLVL.

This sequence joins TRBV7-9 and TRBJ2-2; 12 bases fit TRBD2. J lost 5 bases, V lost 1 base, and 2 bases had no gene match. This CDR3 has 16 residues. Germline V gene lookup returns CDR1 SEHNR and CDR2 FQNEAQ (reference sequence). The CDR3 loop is CASSLGGTSGTGELFF. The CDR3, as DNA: TGTGCCAGCAGCTTAGGGGGGACTAGCGGGACCGGGGAGCTGTTTTTT.

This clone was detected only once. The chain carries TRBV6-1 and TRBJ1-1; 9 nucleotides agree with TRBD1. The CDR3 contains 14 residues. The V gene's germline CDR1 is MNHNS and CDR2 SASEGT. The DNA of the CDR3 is TGTGTCATCCTCGGTACAGGGGGCCTCACTGAAGCTTTCTTT. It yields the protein CVILGTGGLTEAFF.

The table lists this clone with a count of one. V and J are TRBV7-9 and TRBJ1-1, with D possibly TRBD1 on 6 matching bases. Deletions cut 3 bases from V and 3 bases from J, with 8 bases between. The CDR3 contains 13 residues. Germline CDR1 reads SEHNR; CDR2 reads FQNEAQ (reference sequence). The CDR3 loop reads CASSFRQDTEAFF. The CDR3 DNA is TGTGCCAGCAGCTTTCGACAGGACACTGAAGCTTTCTTT.

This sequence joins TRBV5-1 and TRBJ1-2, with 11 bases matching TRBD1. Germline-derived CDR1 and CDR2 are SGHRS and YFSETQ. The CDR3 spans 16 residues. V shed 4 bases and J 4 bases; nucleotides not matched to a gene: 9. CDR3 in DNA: TGCGCCAGCAGCCTACAAGGACAGGGGGCGGTCTATGGCTACACCTTC. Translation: CASSLQGQGAVYGYTF.

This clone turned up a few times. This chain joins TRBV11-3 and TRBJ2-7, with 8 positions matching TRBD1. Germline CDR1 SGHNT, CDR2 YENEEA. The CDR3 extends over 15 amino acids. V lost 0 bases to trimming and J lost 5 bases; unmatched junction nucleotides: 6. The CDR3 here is CASSLDSDRGNEQYF. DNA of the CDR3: TGTGCCAGCAGCTTAGATAGTGACAGGGGAAACGAGCAGTACTTC.

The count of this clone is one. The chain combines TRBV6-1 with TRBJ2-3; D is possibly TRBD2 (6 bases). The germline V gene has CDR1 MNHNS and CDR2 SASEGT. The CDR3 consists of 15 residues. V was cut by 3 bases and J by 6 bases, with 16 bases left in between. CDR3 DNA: TGTGCCAGCAGTGAGATGGGCGGGGCAACGGATACGCAGTATTTT. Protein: CASSEMGGATDTQYF.

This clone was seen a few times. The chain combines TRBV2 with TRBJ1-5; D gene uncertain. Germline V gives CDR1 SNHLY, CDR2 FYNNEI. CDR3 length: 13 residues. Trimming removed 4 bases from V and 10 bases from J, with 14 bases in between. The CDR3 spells CASSGFLSEPQHF. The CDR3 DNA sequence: TGTGCCAGCAGTGGGTTTTTAAGCGAACCCCAGCATTTT.

CDR3 sequence: CSGRLAYSTDTQYF. CDR3 DNA sequence: TGCAGCGGGAGACTAGCGTATAGCACAGATACGCAGTATTTT. The gene calls are TRBV29-1 and TRBJ2-3; 8 bases fit TRBD2. Germline V lookup: CDR1 SQVTM, CDR2 ANQGSEA. The CDR3 is 14 residues long. The V and J ends lost 7 bases and 0 bases, in that order; junction bases with no gene match: 6.

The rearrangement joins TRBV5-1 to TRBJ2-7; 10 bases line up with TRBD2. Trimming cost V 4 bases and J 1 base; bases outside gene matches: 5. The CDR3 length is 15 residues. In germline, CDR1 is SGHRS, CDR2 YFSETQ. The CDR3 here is CASSPGTSASYEQYF. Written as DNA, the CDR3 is TGCGCCAGCAGCCCCGGGACTAGCGCTTCCTACGAGCAGTACTTC.

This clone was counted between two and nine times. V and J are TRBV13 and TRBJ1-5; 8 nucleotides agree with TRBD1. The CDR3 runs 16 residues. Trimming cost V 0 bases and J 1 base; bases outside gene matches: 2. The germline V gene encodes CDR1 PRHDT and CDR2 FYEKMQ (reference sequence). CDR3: CASSLGGQGSNQPQHF. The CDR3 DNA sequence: TGTGCCAGCAGCTTAGGTGGACAGGGAAGCAATCAGCCCCAGCATTTT.

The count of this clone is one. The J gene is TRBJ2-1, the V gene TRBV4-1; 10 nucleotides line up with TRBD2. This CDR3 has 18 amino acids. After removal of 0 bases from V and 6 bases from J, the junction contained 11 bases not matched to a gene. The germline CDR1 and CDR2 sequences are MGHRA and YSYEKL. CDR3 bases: TGCGCCAGCAGCCAAGAGGGACCGCTAGCGGGAGACCTCAATGAGCAGTTCTTC. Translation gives CASSQEGPLAGDLNEQFF.

DNA of the CDR3: TGTGCCAGCTACGATCGGGGGGATCGGACCGGGGAGCTGTTTTTT. It specifies CASYDRGDRTGELFF. The chain is built from TRBV11-3 and TRBJ2-2; 7 nucleotides match TRBD2. V gave up 8 bases and J gave up 5 bases; unmatched junction bases: 11. The CDR3 consists of 15 residues. The germline V gene encodes CDR1 SGHNT and CDR2 YENEEA.

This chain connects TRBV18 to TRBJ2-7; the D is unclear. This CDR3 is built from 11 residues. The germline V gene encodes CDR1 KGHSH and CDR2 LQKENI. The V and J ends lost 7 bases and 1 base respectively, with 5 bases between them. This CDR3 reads CASLLSYEQYF. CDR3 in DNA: TGTGCCAGCTTGCTATCCTACGAGCAGTACTTC.

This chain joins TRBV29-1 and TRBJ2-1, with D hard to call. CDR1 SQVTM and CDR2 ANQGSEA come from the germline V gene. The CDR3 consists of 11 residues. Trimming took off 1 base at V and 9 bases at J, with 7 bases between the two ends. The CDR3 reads CSVEGGAEQFF. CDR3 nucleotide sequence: TGCAGCGTTGAAGGCGGAGCTGAGCAGTTCTTC.

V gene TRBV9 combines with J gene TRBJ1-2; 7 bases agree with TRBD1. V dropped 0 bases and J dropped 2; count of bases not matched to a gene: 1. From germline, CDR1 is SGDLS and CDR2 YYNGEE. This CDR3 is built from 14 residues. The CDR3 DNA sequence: TGTGCCAGCAGCGTAGACAGGGGAAACTATGGCTACACCTTC. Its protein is CASSVDRGNYGYTF.

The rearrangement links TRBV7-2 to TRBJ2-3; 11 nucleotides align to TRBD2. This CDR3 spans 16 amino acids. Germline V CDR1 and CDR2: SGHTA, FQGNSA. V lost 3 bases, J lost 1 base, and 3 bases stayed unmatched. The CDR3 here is CASSLGTSGRTDTQYF. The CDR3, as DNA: TGTGCCAGCAGCTTGGGGACTAGCGGTCGCACAGATACGCAGTATTTT. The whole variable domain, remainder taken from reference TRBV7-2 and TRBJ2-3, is GAGVSQSPSNKVTEKGKDVELRCDPISGHTALYWYRQSLGQGLEFLIYFQGNSAPDKSGLPSDRFSAERTGGSVSTLTIQRTQQEDSAVYLCASSLGTSGRTDTQYFGPGTRLTVL.

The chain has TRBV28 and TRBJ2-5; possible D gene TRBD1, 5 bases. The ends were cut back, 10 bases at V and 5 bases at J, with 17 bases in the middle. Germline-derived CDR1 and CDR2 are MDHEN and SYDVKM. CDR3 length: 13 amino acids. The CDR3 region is CATTRTSPETQYF. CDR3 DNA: TGTGCCACAACCCGGACAAGCCCGGAGACCCAGTACTTC.

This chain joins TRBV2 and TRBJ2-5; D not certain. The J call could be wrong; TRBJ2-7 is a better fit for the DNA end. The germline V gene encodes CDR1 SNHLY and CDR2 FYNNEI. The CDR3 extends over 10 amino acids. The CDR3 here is CASSDYEQYF. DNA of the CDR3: TGTGCCAGCAGTGACTACGAGCAGTACTTC.

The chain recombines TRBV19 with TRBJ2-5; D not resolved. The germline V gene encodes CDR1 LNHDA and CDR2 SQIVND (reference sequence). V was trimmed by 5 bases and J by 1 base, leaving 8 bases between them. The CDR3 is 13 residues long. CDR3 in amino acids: CASSSQSQETQYF. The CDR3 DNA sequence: TGTGCCAGTAGTTCCCAATCCCAAGAGACCCAGTACTTC.